One and the same sample provided the 4 T cell receptor beta chains below, sequenced in a study of radiotherapy plus CTLA-4 blockade in lung cancer. The method was immunoSEQ multiplex PCR; TCRdb's version includes in-frame clones alone and lacks a portion of them. Of 50,000 to 65,000 clones listed, 77% are singletons. Sequenced here: peripheral blood, sampled from a patient treated with radiotherapy plus ipilimumab. Source of these receptors: a human donor with non-small cell lung cancer who had a partial response to radiotherapy plus ipilimumab.

J is TRBJ2-1 and V is TRBV10-3; maybe TRBD1 (6 bases). CDR1 and CDR2 from the germline V gene are ENHRY and SYGVKD. The CDR3 extends over 12 amino acids. Trimming took 6 bases from V and 5 from J, leaving 8 bases between them. CDR3 in DNA: TGTGCCATCAGGACAGGTCACAATGAGCAGTTCTTC. It translates to CAIRTGHNEQFF.

The V call is TRBV19, the J call TRBJ2-3, with TRBD2 matching 9 bases. This CDR3 region has 16 residues. V dropped 7 bases and J dropped 2; count of bases not matched to a gene: 10. Germline CDR1 LNHDA, CDR2 SQIVND (reference sequence). CDR3 amino acids: CASKRGVQALTDTQYF. The DNA for the CDR3 is TGTGCCAGTAAGCGGGGGGTCCAGGCCCTCACAGATACGCAGTATTTT.

The chain joins TRBV7-6 to TRBJ2-1; TRBD2 aligns across 7 bases. The V and J ends lost 3 bases and 7 bases, in that order; junction bases with no gene match: 6. The CDR3 is 14 residues long. Per germline, CDR1 SGHVS and CDR2 FNYEAQ. The CDR3 nucleotides read TGTGCCAGCAGCTTTTCCGGGGGGATGAATGAGCAGTTCTTC. Encoded protein: CASSFSGGMNEQFF.

V and J are TRBV19 and TRBJ2-7; 7 nucleotides match TRBD1. The ends lost 1 base at V and 4 bases at J; junction bases unmatched: 7. From germline, CDR1 is LNHDA and CDR2 SQIVND (reference sequence). This CDR3 spans 15 amino acids. The CDR3 region is CASSIAGSTGYEQYF. In DNA, the CDR3 is TGTGCCAGTAGTATAGCGGGTTCGACAGGGTACGAGCAGTACTTC.